This T cell receptor (beta chain) was captured in a study of cytomegalovirus exposure and HLA in healthy donors. Study outcomes and limitations: The CMV antigen specificity of a few CMV-associated chains was confirmed through in vitro analysis. It was reported in a later analysis that an Asian-associated ancestry cluster showed fewer N-insertions than the approximately 700-donor mean. The authors later linked a missense DCLRE1C variant to TCR beta V- and J-gene trimming.

As concerns this clone: Its target is unknown.

Germline V gene lookup returns CDR1 SGHAT and CDR2 FQNNGV. The CDR3 is 14 amino acids. The V end was cut by 5 bases, the J end by 2 bases, with 7 bases between. PCR employed 60 Vbeta and 13 Jbeta primers. The repertoire was sequenced with immunoSEQ multiplex PCR; TCRdb's copy has only in-frame clones and lacks some. The table lists about 120,000 clones, about 80% of them singletons. Input material: PBMCs. The gene calls are TRBV11-2 and TRBJ2-6; no definite D call. The source of this sequence is a woman in her forties in good health and CMV-seropositive. The CDR3 sequence: CASSLEAGANVLTF. The CDR3 DNA reads TGTGCCAGCAGCCTCGAGGCTGGGGCCAACGTCCTGACTTTC.